This T cell receptor (beta chain) is drawn from a study of cytomegalovirus exposure and HLA in healthy donors. Study-wide results and limits: When analyzed later, a missense DCLRE1C variant was found to be linked to TCR beta V- and J-gene trimming. It has been reported that TCR beta sequences accurately predicted the HLA-A and HLA-B alleles of most subjects.

60 Vbeta and 13 Jbeta primers were used in PCR. Measured with immunoSEQ multiplex PCR; TCRdb has only the in-frame clones, and not every one. This table holds approximately 90,000 clones, approximately 77% found once. CDR3 length: 15 residues. Germline CDR1 SGHTS, CDR2 YDEGEE. J lost 7 bases, V lost 0 bases, and 5 bases had no gene match. A remark on this clone: What it binds is unknown.

The sequenced material came from PBMCs. The V and J genes are TRBV5-8 and TRBJ2-4; 9 bases are a match to TRBD1. The receptor's source is a man under 40 in good health and CMV-seronegative. This CDR3 reads CASSLESGQGNIQYF. CDR3 in DNA: TGTGCCAGCAGCTTGGAATCGGGACAGGGTAACATTCAGTACTTC.